This TCR beta chain is from a study of T cell repertoires in cytomegalovirus infection. About the study: Public TCR beta signature analysis indicated the presence of both CMV infection and matching HLA type.

TCRdb independently ran MiXCR on the reads; one entry per CDR3 protein. This sample has about 570,000 distinct CDR3 sequences; roughly 42% occur once, and the top ten carry around 48%. Broader study findings: Cumulative public TCR beta family frequency identified carriers of CMV plus the relevant HLA. The ex vivo response was dominated by HLA-C-restricted CMV-specific TCR beta clonotypes.

Trimming pared 6 bases from V and 7 bases from J, leaving 13 bases between. Germline V gives CDR1 SNHLY, CDR2 FYNNEI. This CDR3 spans 14 amino acids. A word on this clonotype: Its antigen is not known.

The sample consisted of cultured PBMCs, taken from culture after CMV antigen stimulation. The chain couples TRBV2 to TRBJ1-6; D unclear. The sequence was collected from a human donor in good health (CMV status not recorded). Some clones in this sample may be carry-over from other donors' samples. CDR3 coding DNA: TGTGCCAGCAGGGAGGGAGTTTCGAATTCACCCCTCCACTTT. This sequence encodes CASREGVSNSPLHF. Full variable domain (rest looked up from reference TRBV2 and TRBJ1-6): EPEVTQTPSHQVTQMGQEVILRCVPISNHLYFYWYRQILGQKVEFLVSFYNNEISEKSEIFDDQFSVERPDGSNFTLKIRSTKLEDSAMYFCASREGVSNSPLHFGNGTRLTVT.